This T cell receptor beta chain stems from a study of CXCR3-negative and CXCR3-positive naive CD8 T cells. Study outcomes and limitations: Both naive subsets carried similar amounts of surface CD5, so TCR strength was inferred from TRB CDR3 properties. CXCR3-positive naive cells had more hydrophobic TRB CDR3s than CXCR3-negative naive cells. Diversity ran similarly high across both naive subsets but far lower in memory CD8+ cells.

The CDR3 sequence is 15 residues long. From germline, CDR1 is SQVTM and CDR2 ANQGSEA. Each CD8+ T cell subset was sorted in triplicate, a few hundred thousand cells each. Cells that were CD45RO-CCR7+CD27+CD95- constituted naive CD8+ T cells. Via 5' RACE with UMI labels, TRB cDNA libraries were prepared. Reprocessing the 5' RACE reads, TCRdb reports a single entry for every CDR3 protein and omits DNA. In total, the table holds tens of thousands of distinct CDR3 sequences. Comments on this clonotype: Its antigen is unknown.

This chain connects TRBV29-1 to TRBJ1-5; the TRBD1 assignment by TCRdb is unverifiable without DNA. The sequenced sample consisted of naive CXCR3+ CD8+ T cells from blood. Subset described: CD45RO-CCR7+CD27+CD95- naive CD8+ T cells expressing CXCR3 (TNR3+). This TCR was recovered from a human donor in good health. Some clones in this sample may be carry-over from other donors' samples. The CDR3 loop is CSVEEGGTGNQPQHF.